Listed below are T cell receptor beta chains from one sample, sequenced in a study of cytomegalovirus exposure and HLA in healthy donors. Only in-frame clones appear in the TCRdb table, and some are missing; sequencing was by immunoSEQ multiplex PCR. The sample records about 130,000 clones, 75% to 85% being singletons. Input material: PBMCs. These receptors were obtained from a girl aged 2-15 years in good health and CMV-seronegative. Each CDR3 is given with its conserved first and last residue. Fields, in order: D gene, J gene, V gene, CDR3 protein. The D gene is left open where the match is weak.

>NA|TRBJ2-5|TRBV7-8
CASSLASASASPYQETQYF
>TRBD2|TRBJ2-1|TRBV4-2
CASSQEGGREGDEQFF
>NA|TRBJ2-2|TRBV25-1
CASSSPPSSRNTGELFF
>TRBD1|TRBJ1-2|TRBV5-6
CASSFWDRAGYTF
>TRBD2|TRBJ2-7|TRBV25-1
CASSEPSPGREARVGQYF
>TRBD1|TRBJ2-5|TRBV19
CASSSGTGDAETQYF
>TRBD1|TRBJ1-1|TRBV4-2
CASSQDWPYRGEMNTEAFF
>NA|TRBJ2-5|TRBV7-2
CASSNRGTQTQYF
>TRBD2|TRBJ2-7|TRBV27
CASSLSSGGAHEQYF
>NA|TRBJ2-1|TRBV7-9
CASSPGKGWNEQFF
>TRBD1|TRBJ2-7|TRBV18
CASSFGQGVLGEQYF
>NA|TRBJ2-1|TRBV2
CASSDGFSYNEQFF
>NA|TRBJ2-1|TRBV4-1
CASSQEALHEQFF
>NA|TRBJ2-7|TRBV7-9
CASNSGFSYEQYF
>TRBD2|TRBJ2-3|TRBV7-2
CASNSFSGRDTQYF
>NA|TRBJ2-1|TRBV30
CAWSGNEQFF
>TRBD1|TRBJ2-5|TRBV29-1
CSVNRGLSQETQYF
>TRBD2|TRBJ2-7|TRBV27
CASSSVLAGGGEQYF
>NA|TRBJ1-1|TRBV5-1
CASSLGAGSTEAFF
>TRBD1|TRBJ1-2|TRBV9
CASSVAPGQGIVDYGYTF
>NA|TRBJ1-5|TRBV7-2
CASSLNRAGVSNQPQHF
>TRBD1|TRBJ1-1|TRBV15
CATSRGDSSYTEAFF
>TRBD2|TRBJ2-7|TRBV4-2
CASSQERPVKGLAGIYEQYF
>NA|TRBJ1-5|TRBV18
CASSPNRDDQPQHF
>TRBD2|TRBJ2-7|TRBV6-5
CASSYAREGAYEQYF
>TRBD1|TRBJ1-2|TRBV27
CASRRTGEDYGYTF
>NA|TRBJ2-1|TRBV27
CASSRDRDTYNEQFF
>NA|TRBJ1-4|TRBV15
CATSPGETTNEKLFF
>NA|TRBJ1-2|TRBV28
CASTQLDYGYTF
>NA|TRBJ1-2|TRBV30
CAWSRGYGYTF
>TRBD1|TRBJ2-7|TRBV4-2
CASSQDMASEQGSSYEQYF
>TRBD1|TRBJ2-7|TRBV5-1
CASSLDRGYEQYF
>TRBD1|TRBJ1-1|TRBV15
CATSRRAGTGGFEAFF
>NA|TRBJ2-7|TRBV4-1
CASSQEQGRKEQYF
>TRBD1|TRBJ1-2|TRBV4-3
CASSQDRPPRGPSPHYGYTF
>TRBD1|TRBJ1-4|TRBV23-1
CASRLRQGRTSPATNEKLFF
>TRBD1|TRBJ2-1|TRBV4-3
CASSPGTGPRNNEQFF
>NA|TRBJ2-7|TRBV7-5
CVRSGRQAPSYEQYF
>NA|TRBJ1-1|TRBV11-2
CASSLHGVNTEAFF
>NA|TRBJ1-5|TRBV25-1
CASSVTSSNQPQHF
>TRBD1|TRBJ2-7|TRBV7-3
CASSLSGQGSEQYF
>NA|TRBJ2-1|TRBV6-5
CASSYVRELDNEQFF
>NA|TRBJ2-1|TRBV21-1
CASSKGGPSGTHNEQFF
>NA|TRBJ1-5|TRBV6-4
CASSGGESNQPQHF
>NA|TRBJ1-2|TRBV2
CAAPGDYGYTF